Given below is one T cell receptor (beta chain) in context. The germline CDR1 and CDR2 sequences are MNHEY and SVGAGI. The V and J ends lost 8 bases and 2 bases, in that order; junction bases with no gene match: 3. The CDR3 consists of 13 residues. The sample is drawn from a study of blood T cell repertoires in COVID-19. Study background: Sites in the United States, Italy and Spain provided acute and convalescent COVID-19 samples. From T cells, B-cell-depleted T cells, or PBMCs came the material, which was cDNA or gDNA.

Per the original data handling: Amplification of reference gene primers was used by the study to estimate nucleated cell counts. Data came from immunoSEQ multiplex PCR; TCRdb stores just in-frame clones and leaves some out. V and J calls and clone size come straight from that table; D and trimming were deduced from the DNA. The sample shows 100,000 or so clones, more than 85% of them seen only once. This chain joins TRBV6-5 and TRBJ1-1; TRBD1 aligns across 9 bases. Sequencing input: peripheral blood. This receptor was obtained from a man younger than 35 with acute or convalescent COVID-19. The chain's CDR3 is CASGGQGNTEAFF. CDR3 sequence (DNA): TGTGCCAGCGGGGGACAGGGAAACACTGAAGCTTTCTTT.